One and the same sample provided the 4 T cell receptor beta chains below, sequenced in a study of blood T cell repertoires in COVID-19. Profiled with immunoSEQ multiplex PCR; TCRdb holds only in-frame clones, not every one. The sample lists 180,000 or so clones, more than 70% seen once, with 4% to 5% in the top ten. The source material was peripheral blood. Every receptor here comes from a woman aged 25 to 39 with acute or convalescent COVID-19.

This chain connects TRBV29-1 to TRBJ2-3; possibly TRBD1 for D (5 bases). The CDR3 runs to 13 residues. Germline CDR1 is SQVTM and CDR2 is ANQGSEA. The V and J ends lost 3 bases and 3 bases respectively, with 10 bases between them. The CDR3 here is CSVERQGTDTQYF. The CDR3 DNA reads as TGCAGCGTTGAGCGGCAGGGAACAGATACGCAGTATTTT.

This clone was seen a few times. The chain is built from TRBV19 and TRBJ2-6, with D possibly matching TRBD2 (6 bases). The CDR3 covers 13 residues. V lost 9 bases and J 12 bases, leaving 18 bases between the germline ends. Per the germline V gene, CDR1 is LNHDA and CDR2 is SQIVND (reference sequence). For the CDR3, the DNA is TGTGCCAGCACTCAGACTAGTGATGGCGTCCTGACTTTC. It encodes CASTQTSDGVLTF.

The rearrangement joins TRBV5-1 to TRBJ1-2; D perhaps matches TRBD1 (6 bases). V lost 1 base, J lost 3 bases, and 10 bases lay in between. Germline loops: CDR1 SGHRS, CDR2 YFSETQ. There are 14 residues in the CDR3. The CDR3 coding sequence is TGCGCCAGCAGCTTGCGGGGGGCCGACTATGGCTACACCTTC. It yields the protein CASSLRGADYGYTF.

This rearrangement joins TRBV21-1 to TRBJ1-4; TRBD1, as called in the table, went unchecked against the DNA. TRBV21-1 is described as a pseudogene. The CDR3 loop spans 13 amino acids. The CDR3: CASSNGTGDKLFF. Here the CDR3 DNA reads TGTGCCAGCAGCAACGGGACAGGGGACAAACTGTTTTTT.